Given below is one TCR beta chain in context. Its matching antigen is unknown. The record originates from a study of shared clonotypes between healthy human individuals. Repertoires were generated with immunoSEQ multiplex PCR, while TCRdb's copy carries only in-frame clones and drops some. The sample includes under 1,100,000 clones, around 76% of them seen just once. Germline V lookup: CDR1 SGHTA, CDR2 FQGNSA. V was clipped by 5 bases and J by 3 bases, with 14 bases between them. This CDR3 has 14 residues. Study-level points and caveats: Measured sharing among donors was expected to vary with sequencing depth.

The material sequenced was memory CD4+ T cells sorted from blood. As for subset: CD45RA-negative fraction. V usage is TRBV7-2 and J usage is TRBJ2-7; D perhaps matches TRBD1 (6 bases). The clonotype originates from a man aged 18 to 30 in good health. This CDR3 reads CASSTGTHRYEQYF. The CDR3 nucleotides are TGTGCCAGCAGCACCGGGACACATCGCTACGAGCAGTACTTC.